This T cell receptor (beta chain) was identified during a study of shared clonotypes between healthy human individuals. The method was immunoSEQ multiplex PCR; TCRdb's version includes in-frame clones alone and lacks a portion of them. The sample has some 580,000 clones; roughly 98% are singletons. Terminally differentiated effector memory CD45RA+ cells were excluded by CCR7 positive selection of CD45RO-negative cells. This CDR3 has 13 residues. Trimming cost V 0 bases and J 6 bases, with 7 bases left between them. Germline CDR1 SGDLS, CDR2 YYNGEE. The sequence was obtained from a man aged 30 to 39 in good health. The J gene is TRBJ2-4, the V gene TRBV9; D may match TRBD1 or TRBD2 (5 bases each). The sample was naive CD8+ T cells sorted from blood. CDR3 loop: CASSVAGGNIQYF. Written as DNA, the CDR3 is TGTGCCAGCAGCGTAGCTGGGGGAAACATTCAGTACTTC.